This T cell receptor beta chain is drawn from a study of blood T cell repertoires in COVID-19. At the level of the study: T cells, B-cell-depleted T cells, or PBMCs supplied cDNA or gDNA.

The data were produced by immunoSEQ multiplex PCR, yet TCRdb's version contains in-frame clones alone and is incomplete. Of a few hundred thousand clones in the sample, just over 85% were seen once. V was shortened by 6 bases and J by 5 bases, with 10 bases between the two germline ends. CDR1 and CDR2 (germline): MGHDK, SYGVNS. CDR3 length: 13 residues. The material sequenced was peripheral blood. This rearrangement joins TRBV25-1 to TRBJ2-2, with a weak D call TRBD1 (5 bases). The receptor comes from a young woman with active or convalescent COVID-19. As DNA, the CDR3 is TGTGCCAGCAGACTTGACAGTACCGGGGAGCTGTTTTTT. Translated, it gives CASRLDSTGELFF.